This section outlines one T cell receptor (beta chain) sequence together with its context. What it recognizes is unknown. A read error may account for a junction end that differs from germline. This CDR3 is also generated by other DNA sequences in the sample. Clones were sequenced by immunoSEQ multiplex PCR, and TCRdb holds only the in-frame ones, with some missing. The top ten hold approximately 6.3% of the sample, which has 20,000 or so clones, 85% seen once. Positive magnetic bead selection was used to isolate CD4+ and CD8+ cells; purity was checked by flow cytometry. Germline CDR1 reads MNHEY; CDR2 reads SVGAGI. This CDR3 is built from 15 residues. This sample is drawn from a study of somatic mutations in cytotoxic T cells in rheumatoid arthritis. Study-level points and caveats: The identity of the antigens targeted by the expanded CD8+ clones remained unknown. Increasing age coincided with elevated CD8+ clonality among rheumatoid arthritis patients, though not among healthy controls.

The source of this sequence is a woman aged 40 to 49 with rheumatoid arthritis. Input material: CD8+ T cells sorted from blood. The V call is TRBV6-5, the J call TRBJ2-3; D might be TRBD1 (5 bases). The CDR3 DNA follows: TGTGCCAGCAAACGAGGTGGGGCGCCCACAGATACGCAATATTTT. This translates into CASKRGGAPTDTQYF.